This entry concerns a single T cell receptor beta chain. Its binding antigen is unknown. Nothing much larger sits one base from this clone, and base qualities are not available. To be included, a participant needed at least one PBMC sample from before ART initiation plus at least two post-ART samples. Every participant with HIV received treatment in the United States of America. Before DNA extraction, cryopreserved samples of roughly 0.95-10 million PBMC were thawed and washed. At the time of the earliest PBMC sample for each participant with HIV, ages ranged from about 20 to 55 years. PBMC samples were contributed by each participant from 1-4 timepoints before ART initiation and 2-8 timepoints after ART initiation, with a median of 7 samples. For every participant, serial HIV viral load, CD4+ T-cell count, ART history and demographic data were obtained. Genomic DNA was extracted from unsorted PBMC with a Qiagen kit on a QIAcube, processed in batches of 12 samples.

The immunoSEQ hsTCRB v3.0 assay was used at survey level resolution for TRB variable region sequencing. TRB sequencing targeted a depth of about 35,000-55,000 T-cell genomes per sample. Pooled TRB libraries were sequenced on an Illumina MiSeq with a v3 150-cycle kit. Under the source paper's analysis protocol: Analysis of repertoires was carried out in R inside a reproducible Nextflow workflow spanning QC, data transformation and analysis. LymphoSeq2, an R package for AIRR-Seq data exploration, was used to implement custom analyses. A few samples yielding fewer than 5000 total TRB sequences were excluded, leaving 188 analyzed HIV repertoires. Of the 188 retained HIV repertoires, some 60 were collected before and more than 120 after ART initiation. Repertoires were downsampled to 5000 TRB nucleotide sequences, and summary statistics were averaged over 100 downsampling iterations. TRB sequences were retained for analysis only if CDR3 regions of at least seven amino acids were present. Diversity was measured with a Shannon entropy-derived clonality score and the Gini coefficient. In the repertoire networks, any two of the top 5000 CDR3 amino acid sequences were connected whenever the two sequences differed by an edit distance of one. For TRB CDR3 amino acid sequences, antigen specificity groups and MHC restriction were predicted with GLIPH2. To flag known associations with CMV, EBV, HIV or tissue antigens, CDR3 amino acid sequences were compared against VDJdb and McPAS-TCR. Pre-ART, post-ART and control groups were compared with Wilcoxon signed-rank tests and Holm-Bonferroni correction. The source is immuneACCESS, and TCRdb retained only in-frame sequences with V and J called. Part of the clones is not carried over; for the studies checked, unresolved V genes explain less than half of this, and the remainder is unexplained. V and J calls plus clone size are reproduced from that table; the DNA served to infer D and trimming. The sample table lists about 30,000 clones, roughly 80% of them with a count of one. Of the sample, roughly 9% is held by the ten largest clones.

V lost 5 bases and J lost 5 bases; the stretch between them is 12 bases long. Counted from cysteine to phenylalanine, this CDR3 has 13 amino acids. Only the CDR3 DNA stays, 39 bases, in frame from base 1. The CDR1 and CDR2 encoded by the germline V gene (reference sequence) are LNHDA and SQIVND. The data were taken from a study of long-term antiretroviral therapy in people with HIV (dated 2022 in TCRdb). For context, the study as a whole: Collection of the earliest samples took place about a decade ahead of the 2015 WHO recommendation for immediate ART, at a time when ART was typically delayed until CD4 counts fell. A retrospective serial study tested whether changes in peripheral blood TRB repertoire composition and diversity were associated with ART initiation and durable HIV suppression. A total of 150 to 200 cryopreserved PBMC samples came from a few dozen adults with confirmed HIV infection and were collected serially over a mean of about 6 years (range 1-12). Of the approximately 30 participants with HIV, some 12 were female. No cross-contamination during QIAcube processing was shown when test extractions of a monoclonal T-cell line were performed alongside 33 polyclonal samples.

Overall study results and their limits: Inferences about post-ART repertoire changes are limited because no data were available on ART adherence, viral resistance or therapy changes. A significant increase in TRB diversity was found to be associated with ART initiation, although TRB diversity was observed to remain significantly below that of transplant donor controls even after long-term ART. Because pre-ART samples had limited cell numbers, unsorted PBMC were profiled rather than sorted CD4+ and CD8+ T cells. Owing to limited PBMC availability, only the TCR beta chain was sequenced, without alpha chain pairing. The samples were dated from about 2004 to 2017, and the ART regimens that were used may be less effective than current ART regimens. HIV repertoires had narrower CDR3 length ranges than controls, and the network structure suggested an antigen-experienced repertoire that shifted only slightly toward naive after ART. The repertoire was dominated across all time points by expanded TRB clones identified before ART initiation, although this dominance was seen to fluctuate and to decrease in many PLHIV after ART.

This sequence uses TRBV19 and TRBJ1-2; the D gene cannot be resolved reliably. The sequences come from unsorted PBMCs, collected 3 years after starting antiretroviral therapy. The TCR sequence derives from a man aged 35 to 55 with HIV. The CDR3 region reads CASSGRRAYGYTF. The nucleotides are TGTGCCAGTAGTGGCCGGAGGGCTTATGGCTACACCTTC.